These 5 T cell receptor beta chains came from one sample sequenced in a study of T-cell memory formation after mild COVID-19. TCRdb reanalysed the 5' RACE reads using MiXCR and keeps one entry per CDR3 protein. Of roughly 300,000 distinct CDR3 sequences detected, roughly an eighth appear once; the ten largest clones hold 22%. Sequencing input: PBMCs or a T cell subset sorted from them (not recorded which). These receptors were taken from a man younger than 35 who had mild COVID-19 (a few samples of this study predate the infection). Cell type and time point are not known.

This clonotype was recorded at least ten times. This chain joins TRBV7-2 and TRBJ1-4; no reliable D call. V was pared by 4 bases and J by 7 bases, with 7 bases between. The CDR3 is 12 amino acids. Germline V lookup: CDR1 SGHTA, CDR2 FQGNSA. CDR3: CASSSSAEKLFF. The CDR3 DNA sequence: TGTGCCAGCAGCTCATCGGCTGAAAAACTGTTTTTT.

This rearrangement joins TRBV11-2 to TRBJ2-7; D not resolved. Germline V CDR1 and CDR2: SGHAT, FQNNGV. The V gene lost 5 bases and the J gene lost 3 bases, with 14 bases spanning the gap. The CDR3 sequence is 14 residues long. The CDR3 DNA sequence: TGTGCCAGCAGCCAAGGAACACGGTTCTACGAGCAGTACTTC. Protein sequence: CASSQGTRFYEQYF.

Many counts were recorded for this clonotype. V is TRBV7-9 and J is TRBJ2-5; no reliable D call. The germline V gene encodes CDR1 SEHNR and CDR2 FQNEAQ (reference sequence). Deletions cut 1 base from V and 4 bases from J, with 13 bases between. This CDR3 has 15 amino acids. CDR3 in amino acids: CASSLGDQTGETQYF. In nucleotides, the CDR3 is TGTGCCAGCAGCTTAGGTGACCAAACCGGAGAGACCCAGTACTTC.

V usage is TRBV7-9 and J usage is TRBJ1-6; D uncertain. Trimming removed 1 base from V and 9 bases from J, with 16 bases in between. The CDR3 extends over 16 amino acids. CDR1 is SEHNR and CDR2 is FQNEAQ in the germline V gene (reference sequence). The CDR3 DNA sequence: TGTGCCAGCAGCTTAGGAATAGGGTCGTCAGCTTCACCCCTCCACTTT. Translation gives CASSLGIGSSASPLHF.

The chain couples TRBV19 to TRBJ2-5; maybe TRBD2 (7 bases). CDR3 size: 15 residues. Between the trimmed V and J ends, which lost 7 bases and 0 bases, there was a span of 15 bases. Germline assignment: CDR1 LNHDA and CDR2 SQIVND (reference sequence). The CDR3 sequence: CASIRGGLNQETQYF. The CDR3 DNA reads as TGTGCCAGTATTCGCGGGGGCCTAAACCAAGAGACCCAGTACTTC. The variable domain in full, with the rest retrieved from reference TRBV19 and TRBJ2-5, is DGGITQSPKYLFRKEGQNVTLSCEQNLNHDAMYWYRQDPGQGLRLIYYSQIVNDFQKGDIAEGYSVSREKKESFPLTVTSAQKNPTAFYLCASIRGGLNQETQYFGPGTRLLVL.